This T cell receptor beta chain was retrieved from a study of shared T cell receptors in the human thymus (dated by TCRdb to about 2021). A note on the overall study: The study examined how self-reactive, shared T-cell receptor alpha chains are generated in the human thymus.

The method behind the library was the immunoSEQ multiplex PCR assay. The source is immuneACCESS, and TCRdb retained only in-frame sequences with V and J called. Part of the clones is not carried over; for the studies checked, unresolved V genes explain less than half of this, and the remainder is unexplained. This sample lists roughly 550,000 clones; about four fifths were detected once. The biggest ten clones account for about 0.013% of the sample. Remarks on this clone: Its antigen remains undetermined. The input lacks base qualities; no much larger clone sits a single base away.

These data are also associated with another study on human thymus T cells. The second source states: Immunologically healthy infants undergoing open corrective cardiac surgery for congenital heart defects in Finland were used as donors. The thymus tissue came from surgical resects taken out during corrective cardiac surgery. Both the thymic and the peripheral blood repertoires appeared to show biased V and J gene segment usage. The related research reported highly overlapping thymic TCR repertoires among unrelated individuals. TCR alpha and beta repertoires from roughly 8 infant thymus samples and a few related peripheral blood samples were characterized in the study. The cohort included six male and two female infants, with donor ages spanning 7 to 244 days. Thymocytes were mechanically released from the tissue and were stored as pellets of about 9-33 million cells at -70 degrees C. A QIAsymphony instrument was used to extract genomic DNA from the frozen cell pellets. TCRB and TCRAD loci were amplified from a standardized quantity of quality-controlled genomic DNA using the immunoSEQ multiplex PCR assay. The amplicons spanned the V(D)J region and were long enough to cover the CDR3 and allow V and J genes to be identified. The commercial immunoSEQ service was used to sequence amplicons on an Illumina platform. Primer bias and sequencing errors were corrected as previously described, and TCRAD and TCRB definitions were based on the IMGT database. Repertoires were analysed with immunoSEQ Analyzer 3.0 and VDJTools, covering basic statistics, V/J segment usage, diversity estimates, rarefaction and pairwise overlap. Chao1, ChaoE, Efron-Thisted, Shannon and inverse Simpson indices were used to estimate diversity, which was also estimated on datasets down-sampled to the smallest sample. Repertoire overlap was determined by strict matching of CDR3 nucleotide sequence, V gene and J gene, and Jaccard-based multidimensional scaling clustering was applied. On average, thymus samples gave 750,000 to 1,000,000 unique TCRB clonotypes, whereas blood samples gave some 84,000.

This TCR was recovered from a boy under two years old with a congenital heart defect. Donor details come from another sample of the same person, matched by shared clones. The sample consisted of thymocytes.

The nucleotides read TGCGCCAGCAGCGCCGGACAGGGGAGAGGCTCTGGAAACACCATATATTTT. It is translated as CASSAGQGRGSGNTIYF. The V and J segments used are TRBV5-1 and TRBJ1-3, and TRBD1 aligns with 9 junction nucleotides. Germline trimming amounts to 4 bases on V and 0 bases on J, with 8 as the count of junction bases outside the gene matches. The CDR3 spans 17 residues, from the cysteine through the phenylalanine. The retained sequence is limited to the CDR3, 51 bases, with the frame set at the first base. Via the germline V gene, CDR1 is SGHRS and CDR2 YFSETQ. Joined to the reference TRBV5-1 and TRBJ1-3 proteins, this CDR3 gives the full variable domain: KAGVTQTPRYLIKTRGQQVTLSCSPISGHRSVSWYQQTPGQGLQFLFEYFSETQRNKGNFPGRFSGRQFSNSRSEMNVSTLELGDSALYLCASSAGQGRGSGNTIYFGEGSWLTVV.